A selection of T cell receptor beta chains follows, all from one sample in a study of blood T cell repertoires in COVID-19. Generated by immunoSEQ multiplex PCR, the TCRdb table keeps only in-frame clones and is missing some. The repertoire consists of under 300,000 clones, with less than 90% occurring once and the leading ten covering about 3%. Sequenced: PBMCs or T cells enriched from blood (not recorded which). These receptors all stem from a woman in her forties or fifties who had recovered from COVID-19. Both conserved end residues are part of each CDR3. A D gene is named only where the DNA matches it firmly. Size values are once, few and many counts, or a class for expanded clones, and some rows have none.

D: NA
size: NA
J: TRBJ1-1
V: TRBV14
length: 12
DNA: TGTGCCAGCAGCCAATCTAAATCGGAAGCTTTCTTT
CDR3: CASSQSKSEAFF

D: TRBD2
size: NA
J: TRBJ2-5
V: TRBV3-1/TRBV3-2
length: 14
DNA: TGTGCCAGCAGCCCTTTGGCGGGAGGGGAGACCCAGTACTTC
CDR3: CASSPLAGGETQYF

D: NA
size: NA
J: TRBJ1-1
V: TRBV7-2
length: 14
DNA: TGTGCCAGCAGCTTTCAGGGGATGGGAACTGAAGCTTTCTTT
CDR3: CASSFQGMGTEAFF

D: NA
size: NA
J: TRBJ1-4
V: TRBV5-1
length: 16
DNA: TGCGCCAGCAGCCACGGCGGGGGCCCGGCTAATGAAAAACTGTTTTTT
CDR3: CASSHGGGPANEKLFF

D: TRBD1
size: few
J: TRBJ1-2
V: TRBV4-1
length: 16
DNA: TGCGCCAGCAGCCAAGGGCAGGGGGCGTTGGCCTATGGCTACACCTTC
CDR3: CASSQGQGALAYGYTF

D: NA
size: NA
J: TRBJ2-2
V: TRBV15
length: 15
DNA: TGTGCCACCAGCGCCCCGACTAGTTGGAGCGGGGAGCTGTTTTTT
CDR3: CATSAPTSWSGELFF

D: TRBD2
size: NA
J: TRBJ2-3
V: TRBV7-3
length: 15
DNA: TGTGCCAGCAGCCCAGGGACTAGCGGGAGAAATACGCAGTATTTT
CDR3: CASSPGTSGRNTQYF

D: TRBD2
size: once
J: TRBJ2-7
V: TRBV6-5
length: 15
DNA: TGTGCCAGCAGACTTGGACTAGCGGGAAACTACGAGCAGTACTTC
CDR3: CASRLGLAGNYEQYF

D: TRBD1
size: NA
J: TRBJ2-2
V: TRBV28
length: 15
DNA: TGTGCCAGCACCCAAGGGGGCTCGAACACCGGGGAGCTGTTTTTT
CDR3: CASTQGGSNTGELFF

D: TRBD2
size: NA
J: TRBJ2-1
V: TRBV7-9
length: 16
DNA: TGTGCCAGCAGCCGGACGGGGACTAGCGGTTACAATGAGCAGTTCTTC
CDR3: CASSRTGTSGYNEQFF

D: NA
size: NA
J: TRBJ2-7
V: TRBV18
length: 15
DNA: TGTGCCAGCTCACCAGGGATAACGGGAGACCGCGAGCAGTACTTC
CDR3: CASSPGITGDREQYF

D: TRBD2
size: NA
J: TRBJ2-5
V: TRBV9
length: 14
DNA: TGTGCCAGCAGCTGGACTAGCGGACAAGAGACCCAGTACTTC
CDR3: CASSWTSGQETQYF

D: NA
size: NA
J: TRBJ1-6
V: TRBV3-1/TRBV3-2
length: 14
DNA: TGTGCCAGCAGCCAAAGCAGGGCTAATTCACCCCTCCACTTT
CDR3: CASSQSRANSPLHF